A single T cell receptor (beta chain) is shown here with its context. Clones were read by immunoSEQ multiplex PCR, and TCRdb kept only the in-frame ones, dropping some. The repertoire includes approximately 93,000 clones, more than 85% of them detected once, and roughly 0.91% sits in the top ten. This specimen belongs to a study of T cell changes during pregnancy in multiple sclerosis. The receptor was derived from a female donor with multiple sclerosis, enrolled in a pregnancy study. The sequences come from peripheral blood, collected before pregnancy.

The CDR3 DNA reads TGTGCCAGCAGCTACAGGGTCGGGGAGACCCAGTACTTC. Protein: CASSYRVGETQYF. V and J are TRBV7-2 and TRBJ2-5; D might be TRBD1 (6 bases). In germline, CDR1 is SGHTA, CDR2 FQGNSA. The CDR3 runs 13 residues. V lost 4 bases and J lost 5, with 11 bases in between.